Given below is one T cell receptor (beta chain) in context. Its antigen is unknown. The V gene's germline CDR1 is MNHEY and CDR2 SVGEGT. The CDR3 loop spans 14 amino acids. J was trimmed by 10 bases and V by 0 bases; bases with no gene match: 4. The data were obtained in a study of response to subunit inactivated influenza vaccine. General study results and limits: The authors suggested that every seasonal influenza vaccination recruits few new T cells.

MiXCR, run by TCRdb on the RT-PCR reads, gives a single entry per CDR3 protein. The data show about 160,000 distinct CDR3 sequences, under 13% seen once. The sequence derives from a man aged 50 to 60 who received an inactivated influenza vaccine. The V gene is TRBV6-2 or TRBV6-3, the J gene TRBJ1-5, with TRBD1 identical over 9 bases. The starting material was non-naive T cells sorted from PBMCs, obtained around seven weeks after vaccination. The CDR3: CASSYSGTGRPQHF. As DNA, the CDR3 is TGTGCCAGCAGTTACTCCGGGACAGGGAGACCCCAGCATTTT.